Below are 26 T cell receptor beta chains sequenced from a single sample in a study of T-cell memory formation after mild COVID-19. In TCRdb, the 5' RACE reads were re-called with MiXCR into one record per CDR3 protein. The sample yields fewer than 200,000 distinct CDR3 sequences, roughly 13% seen once. Sequences were obtained from PBMCs or a T cell subset sorted from them (not recorded which). The receptors here all came from a man between 18 and 29 years old who had mild COVID-19 (a few samples of this study predate the infection). Cell type and time point are not known.

This clonotype was seen a handful of times. This chain joins TRBV12-3 or TRBV12-4 and TRBJ2-1; D gene unclear. V was pared by 5 bases and J by 0 bases, with 11 bases between. The CDR3 sequence is 15 residues long. The CDR3 sequence is CASSHDISSYNEQFF. In DNA form, the CDR3 reads TGTGCCAGCAGTCATGACATCAGCTCCTACAATGAGCAGTTCTTC.

The chain couples TRBV12-3 or TRBV12-4 to TRBJ2-2; 9 nucleotides match TRBD1. V lost 6 bases and J lost 7; bases outside the gene matches: 9. This CDR3 contains 15 residues. The CDR3, as DNA: TGTGCCAGCAGCCCTCGACAGGGGGGGGACGGGGAGCTGTTTTTT. Its translation: CASSPRQGGDGELFF.

The chain has TRBV19 and TRBJ1-2; a weak D match, TRBD1 (5 bases). Trimming took 2 bases from V and 2 from J, leaving 18 bases between them. Germline V gives CDR1 LNHDA, CDR2 SQIVND (reference sequence). CDR3 length equals 17 residues. CDR3 bases: TGTGCCAGTAGTATATGGCAGGGCGGCTCAAGGAACTATGGCTACACCTTC. This gives the protein CASSIWQGGSRNYGYTF.

This clonotype was observed a few times. The J gene is TRBJ1-6, the V gene TRBV28; D gene unclear. The length of the CDR3 is 18 residues. The germline V gene has CDR1 MDHEN and CDR2 SYDVKM. V dropped 2 bases and J dropped 0 bases, with 14 bases sitting between them. The CDR3 loop is CASSLNLVGSSYNSPLHF. The CDR3 nucleotides read TGTGCCAGCAGTTTAAATTTGGTCGGGAGCTCCTATAATTCACCCCTCCACTTT.

The chain links TRBV2 to TRBJ2-2, with TRBD1 matching 9 bases. Germline CDR1 SNHLY, CDR2 FYNNEI. The CDR3 sequence is 13 residues long. V lost 6 bases, J lost 5 bases, and 1 base stayed unmatched. Here the CDR3 reads CASRDRGTGELFF. The CDR3 DNA is TGTGCCAGCAGGGACAGGGGAACCGGGGAGCTGTTTTTT.

This rearrangement joins TRBV7-2 to TRBJ2-7; 11 bases line up with TRBD1. Trimming removed 6 bases from V and 2 bases from J; junction bases left unmatched: 6. Per germline, CDR1 SGHTA and CDR2 FQGNSA. The CDR3 loop spans 15 amino acids. CDR3 nucleotides: TGTGCCAGCAGTTCTCCGGGACAGGGGGCCTACGAGCAGTACTTC. This gives the protein CASSSPGQGAYEQYF.

The chain has TRBV20-1 and TRBJ2-7, with D possibly being TRBD1 (6 bases). Germline values: CDR1 DFQATT, CDR2 SNEGSKA (reference sequence). V lost 6 bases and J lost 5, with 17 bases in between. CDR3 size: 13 residues. As DNA, the CDR3 is TGCAGTGCCTTAGGCGGTTACAGGGACGAGCAGTACGTC. It translates to CSALGGYRDEQYV.

In this sample, this clonotype turned up a few times. CDR3 in DNA: TGTGCCAGCAGCTTAGGGCCTAGCGGGGAGACCCAGTACTTC. The encoded protein is CASSLGPSGETQYF. The chain links TRBV7-2 to TRBJ2-5, with 8 bases identical to TRBD2. The V gene end was trimmed by 1 base and the J gene end by 5 bases; junction bases not matched to a gene: 3. This CDR3 contains 14 residues. Germline V gene data show CDR1 as SGHTA and CDR2 as FQGNSA.

There are a few counts of this clonotype. V is TRBV3-1 and J is TRBJ1-1, with D hard to call. Between the trimmed V and J ends, which lost 0 bases and 8 bases, there was a span of 13 bases. The germline V gene encodes CDR1 LGHDT and CDR2 YNNKEL (reference sequence). The CDR3 is 14 residues long. The CDR3 DNA sequence: TGTGCCAGCAGCCAAGATGGGTCAGGAGGGGAAGCTTTCTTT. Its protein is CASSQDGSGGEAFF.

The chain joins TRBV6-6 to TRBJ1-2, with 8 bases matching TRBD1. CDR1 and CDR2 from the germline V gene are MNHNY and SVGAGI (reference sequence). CDR3 length equals 14 residues. The junction had 5 bases not matched to a gene; V was cut back by 2 bases and J by 6 bases. The CDR3 loop is CASSYGVQGDGYTF. DNA of the CDR3: TGTGCCAGCAGTTACGGTGTACAGGGGGATGGCTACACCTTC.

The rearrangement links TRBV6-2 or TRBV6-3 to TRBJ2-5; 9 bases are shared with TRBD1. Germline loops: CDR1 MNHEY, CDR2 SVGEGT. Trimming cost V 5 bases and J 4 bases; bases outside gene matches: 11. The CDR3 is 16 residues long. The CDR3 region has the DNA TGTGCCAGCAGTAAGACGGGACAGGGAGAACGAGAGACCCAGTACTTC. It is translated as CASSKTGQGERETQYF.

V is TRBV2 and J is TRBJ2-7; D not resolved. The germline CDR1 and CDR2 sequences are SNHLY and FYNNEI. V lost 7 bases to trimming and J lost 3 bases, with 19 bases between them. This CDR3 is built from 15 residues. The CDR3 loop is CASNIDGPNHYEQYF. CDR3 in DNA: TGTGCCAGCAACATCGACGGGCCGAACCACTACGAGCAGTACTTC.

This clonotype came up many times. The chain combines TRBV20-1 with TRBJ1-3; no firm D call. CDR3 length: 15 amino acids. Trimming pared 2 bases from V and 2 bases from J, leaving 13 bases between. CDR1 is DFQATT, CDR2 SNEGSKA, per germline (reference sequence). DNA of the CDR3: TGCAGTGCTAGACGGTCACTTGTCCCTGGAAACACCATATATTTT. As protein: CSARRSLVPGNTIYF.

This sequence joins TRBV10-3 and TRBJ1-1; no clear D gene. The CDR3 is made up of 12 amino acids. Germline V lookup: CDR1 ENHRY, CDR2 SYGVKD. Deletions cut 3 bases from V and 7 bases from J, with 9 bases between. CDR3 sequence reads: CAISDFGSEAFF. CDR3 bases: TGTGCCATCAGTGACTTTGGCAGTGAAGCTTTCTTT.

The chain joins TRBV7-9 to TRBJ2-5; D is ambiguous. The CDR3 is 13 residues long. Germline V CDR1 and CDR2: SEHNR, FQNEAQ (reference sequence). The V gene lost 5 bases and the J gene lost 7 bases, with 14 bases spanning the gap. The CDR3 loop is CASSPGPLGTQYF. Here the CDR3 DNA reads TGTGCCAGCAGCCCGGGCCCCCTAGGGACCCAGTACTTC.

This clonotype was recorded a few times. This sequence joins TRBV28 and TRBJ1-5, with a tentative D call TRBD1 (5 bases). V was pared by 2 bases and J by 0 bases, with 8 bases between. This CDR3 region has 15 residues. Germline CDR1 reads MDHEN; CDR2 reads SYDVKM. CDR3 loop: CASSLGGYSNQPQHF. As DNA, the CDR3 is TGTGCCAGCAGTTTAGGGGGTTATAGCAATCAGCCCCAGCATTTT.

The V call is TRBV12-3 or TRBV12-4, the J call TRBJ2-2, with no clear D. The V and J ends lost 5 bases and 7 bases respectively, with 17 bases between them. The CDR3 covers 15 residues. In nucleotides, the CDR3 is TGTGCCAGCAGTCTACGCCAGCTGGGGTACGGGGAGCTGTTTTTT. Protein product: CASSLRQLGYGELFF.

This rearrangement joins TRBV7-2 to TRBJ2-7; 7 bases map to TRBD1. The CDR3 runs 12 residues. J lost 4 bases, V lost 3 bases, and 0 bases had no gene match. From germline, CDR1 is SGHTA and CDR2 FQGNSA. CDR3 region: CASSLTGYEQYF. The CDR3 nucleotides are TGTGCCAGCAGCTTGACAGGGTACGAGCAGTACTTC.

This sequence joins TRBV7-9 and TRBJ1-1; D gene ambiguous. CDR3 size: 15 residues. Between the trimmed V and J ends, which lost 4 bases and 6 bases, there was a span of 18 bases. The germline CDR1 and CDR2 sequences are SEHNR and FQNEAQ (reference sequence). The CDR3 region is CASSYRRSTAAEAFF. The CDR3 bases are TGTGCCAGCAGCTACCGACGGTCTACGGCCGCTGAAGCTTTCTTT.

This chain links TRBV9 with TRBJ1-1; D is unclear. This CDR3 has 14 residues. Trimming pared 0 bases from V and 1 base from J, leaving 7 bases between. CDR1 is SGDLS, CDR2 YYNGEE, per germline. The CDR3 loop is CASSVASGNTEAFF. The CDR3, as DNA: TGTGCCAGCAGCGTAGCGTCAGGGAACACTGAAGCTTTCTTT.

This clonotype was seen a few times. V gene TRBV20-1 combines with J gene TRBJ1-5, with unresolved D. Per the germline V gene, CDR1 is DFQATT and CDR2 is SNEGSKA (reference sequence). The V end was cut by 0 bases, the J end by 1 base, with 16 bases between. CDR3 length: 17 residues. In nucleotides, the CDR3 is TGCAGTGCTAGAGAGGGTCGAGGGATCGTCAGCAATCAGCCCCAGCATTTT. Protein: CSAREGRGIVSNQPQHF.

The CDR3 loop reads CASSVDLWPTEAFF. In DNA form, the CDR3 reads TGTGCCAGCAGCGTAGACCTTTGGCCCACTGAAGCTTTCTTT. J is TRBJ1-1 and V is TRBV9; D is uncertain. V was trimmed by 0 bases and J by 4 bases, leaving 10 bases between them. CDR1 SGDLS and CDR2 YYNGEE come from the germline V gene. The CDR3 contains 14 residues.

This clonotype appeared a few times. V usage is TRBV20-1 and J usage is TRBJ2-5; D possibly corresponds to TRBD2 (6 bases). V lost 6 bases to trimming and J lost 5 bases, with 13 bases between them. Germline V gene lookup returns CDR1 DFQATT and CDR2 SNEGSKA (reference sequence). The CDR3 covers 12 residues. CDR3 bases: TGCAGTGCGAAGGAGGGAATGGAGACCCAGTACTTC. It translates to CSAKEGMETQYF.

This chain links TRBV12-3 or TRBV12-4 with TRBJ2-2; D ambiguous. This CDR3 contains 11 residues. The germline V and J ends were trimmed by 5 bases and 8 bases, with 6 bases remaining between them. The CDR3 loop is CASSDLGELFF. The CDR3 DNA follows: TGTGCCAGCAGTGATTTAGGGGAGCTGTTTTTT.

This clonotype was seen a few times. The chain combines TRBV28 with TRBJ1-6; 7 nucleotides align to TRBD1. CDR3 size: 16 residues. Germline V gives CDR1 MDHEN, CDR2 SYDVKM. V dropped 4 bases and J dropped 0; count of bases not matched to a gene: 3. The CDR3 region has the DNA TGTGCCAGCAGTTCAGGGGGGAGCTCCTATAATTCACCCCTCCACTTT. Translating gives CASSSGGSSYNSPLHF. The full variable domain, in which reference TRBV28 and TRBJ1-6 provide the parts outside the CDR3, is DVKVTQSSRYLVKRTGEKVFLECVQDMDHENMFWYRQDPGLGLRLIYFSYDVKMKEKGDIPEGYSVSREKKERFSLILESASTNQTSMYLCASSSGGSSYNSPLHFGNGTRLTVT.

This clonotype has a handful of counts. The chain recombines TRBV6-6 with TRBJ1-2, with TRBD1 matching over 7 bases. Germline CDR1 and CDR2: MNHNY and SVGAGI (reference sequence). Trimming removed 6 bases from V and 2 bases from J; junction bases left unmatched: 24. The CDR3 has 20 residues. The chain's CDR3 is CASRGYQNRDRDIFNYGYTF. The CDR3 nucleotides are TGTGCCAGCAGGGGGTACCAGAACCGGGACAGAGACATCTTCAACTATGGCTACACCTTC.